The clone carrying this T cell receptor (beta chain) was observed a few times. This record belongs to a study of cytomegalovirus exposure and HLA in healthy donors. The donors formed part of the approximately 110-subject validation cohort, distinct from the roughly 620-subject first cohort. This CDR3 is 13 amino acids long. V lost 9 bases to trimming and J lost 11 bases; unmatched junction nucleotides: 15. The germline V gene has CDR1 SEHNR and CDR2 FQNEAQ (reference sequence). The method was immunoSEQ multiplex PCR; TCRdb's version includes in-frame clones alone and lacks a portion of them. The sample comprises about 160,000 clones, approximately 88% of which are singletons, and roughly 10% rests with the top ten.

V usage is TRBV7-9 and J usage is TRBJ2-7; 8 bases are a match to TRBD1. The sequenced material came from PBMCs. This clonotype was obtained from a man aged 25-45 years in good health and CMV-seropositive. Here the CDR3 reads CASLPGQGATKYF. CDR3 bases: TGTGCCAGTCTGCCAGGCCAGGGGGCAACTAAGTACTTC.